This T cell receptor (beta chain) comes out of a study of OX40 agonist ivuxolimab in advanced cancers. Study in general: Dose-escalation patients suffered from hepatocellular carcinoma, melanoma, renal cell or head and neck cancer. Study-level points and caveats: Low clonal expansion, among the lowest seen, marked partial responders at 0.1-3.0 mg/kg. Averaging showed that CD8+ T cells had more expanded clones than CD4+ did.

CDR1 and CDR2 (germline): LNHDA, SQIVND (reference sequence). V gave up 4 bases and J gave up 3 bases; unmatched junction bases: 5. The CDR3 is 15 amino acids. Sampled blood was obtained at baseline, cycle 4 day 1, and cycle 7 day 1. As regards this clone: Its specificity is unknown.

The assay was immunoSEQ multiplex PCR, and TCRdb's table has in-frame clones only and misses some. The sample records about 55,000 clones, roughly 85% being singletons. The V call is TRBV19, the J call TRBJ1-1; 10 bases match TRBD1. The sequence was obtained from an adult with an advanced solid tumor such as melanoma, head and neck, liver or kidney cancer. This specimen was CD4+ or CD8+ T cells sorted from blood, taken in a trial of the OX40 agonist ivuxolimab. The CDR3 reads CASSTKTGGHTEAFF. In DNA, the CDR3 is TGTGCCAGTAGTACCAAGACAGGGGGCCACACTGAAGCTTTCTTT.